The present entry profiles one TCR beta chain with its context. Its antigen is not known. Trimming shortened V by 5 bases and J by 2 bases, and 15 bases separated the two germline ends. The CDR3 covers 15 residues. CDR1 and CDR2 (germline): MNHNY, SVGAGI (reference sequence). This sample was included in a study of cytomegalovirus exposure and HLA in healthy donors. Overall study: In terms of ancestry, the Caucasian-associated cluster contained roughly 81% of the approximately 400 genotyped donors. Regarding the study as a whole: In a later analysis, a genetic analysis reported fewer productive-TCR N-insertions in an Asian-associated ancestry cluster than the cohort average.

The PCR had 60 Vbeta and 13 Jbeta primers. The assay was immunoSEQ multiplex PCR, and TCRdb's table has in-frame clones only and misses some. The sample has around 130,000 clones; 60% to 80% are singletons. The sample taken for sequencing was PBMCs. The chain combines TRBV6-6 with TRBJ1-2; D remains ambiguous. The sequence came from a woman aged 55-69 years in good health and CMV-seronegative. The CDR3 here is CASSLSSGRNYGYTF. For the CDR3, the DNA is TGTGCCAGCAGTCTATCCTCCGGTCGGAACTATGGCTACACCTTC.